A selection of T cell receptor beta chains follows, all from one sample in a study of blood T cell repertoires in COVID-19. TCRdb keeps only in-frame clones here, not all; method: immunoSEQ multiplex PCR. The sample has some 93,000 clones; approximately 82% are singletons. The source material was peripheral blood. The receptor set was obtained from a man between 65 and 85 years old with acute or convalescent COVID-19. Each CDR3 is given with its conserved first and last residue. The D gene is left open where the match is weak. Not every row has a clone size; where given, it reads once, few, many or a size class.

-	TRBV18	-	TRBJ1-3	CASSPPGAAGNTIYF	TGTGCCAGCTCACCACCCGGTGCCGCAGGAAACACCATATATTTT
-	TRBV27	-	TRBJ2-7	CASSLTGLGEQYF	TGTGCCAGCAGTTTAACAGGCCTCGGAGAGCAGTACTTC
once	TRBV29-1	TRBD2	TRBJ2-1	CSVMTSSGGPYNEQFF	TGCAGCGTTATGACTAGTAGCGGGGGGCCTTACAATGAGCAGTTCTTC
-	TRBV30	-	TRBJ1-5	CAWSPGWGGQPQHF	TGTGCCTGGAGCCCAGGGTGGGGGGGACAGCCCCAGCATTTT
-	TRBV19	-	TRBJ2-7	CASSKGHTYEQYF	TGTGCCAGTAGTAAAGGACACACCTACGAGCAGTACTTC
-	TRBV18	TRBD2	TRBJ2-5	CASSPRTSGQETQYF	TGTGCCAGCTCACCGAGGACTAGCGGACAAGAGACCCAGTACTTC
-	TRBV21-1	-	TRBJ2-1	CASSPRMVTQGSFF	TGTGCCAGCAGCCCTCGAATGGTCACCCAGGGATCCTTCTTC
-	TRBV7-3	TRBD2	TRBJ2-1	CASSPRLAGVNEQFF	TGTGCCAGCAGCCCCCGGCTAGCGGGAGTCAATGAGCAGTTCTTC
-	TRBV19	TRBD1	TRBJ2-1	CASSKSQGVAYNEQFF	TGTGCCAGTAGTAAGTCACAGGGGGTGGCCTACAATGAGCAGTTCTTC
once	TRBV3-1/TRBV3-2	TRBD1	TRBJ2-5	CASSLRQGQETQYF	TGTGCCAGCAGCCTTAGACAGGGGCAAGAGACCCAGTACTTC
-	TRBV5-1	-	TRBJ1-2	CASRPKGRDGGNYGYTF	TGCGCCAGCAGGCCTAAGGGGCGGGACGGCGGGAACTATGGCTACACCTTC
few	TRBV6-5	-	TRBJ1-5	CASSFPGLDGPQHF	TGTGCCAGCAGTTTCCCCGGGTTGGATGGGCCCCAGCATTTT
once	TRBV6-4	TRBD1	TRBJ2-1	CASSDLEGASFNEQFF	TGTGCCAGCAGTGACCTCGAGGGGGCCTCTTTCAATGAGCAGTTCTTC
-	TRBV9	-	TRBJ2-2	CASSVSGGVAGELFF	TGTGCCAGCAGCGTATCGGGGGGCGTCGCCGGGGAGCTGTTTTTT
-	TRBV6-2/TRBV6-3	TRBD2	TRBJ2-1	CASSPLERGYNEQFF	TGTGCCAGCAGCCCGTTAGAGCGGGGGTACAATGAGCAGTTCTTC
-	TRBV5-6	-	TRBJ2-3	CASSRKAGPIETQYF	TGTGCCAGCAGCCGGAAAGCGGGCCCTATAGAGACGCAGTATTTT
-	TRBV6-5	-	TRBJ1-1	CASSYERSRTAEAFF	TGTGCCAGCAGTTACGAGCGCTCTCGAACGGCTGAAGCTTTCTTT
-	TRBV19	-	TRBJ1-5	CASSIQNPEPQHF	TGTGCCAGTAGTATTCAGAATCCAGAGCCCCAGCATTTT
-	TRBV2	-	TRBJ2-1	CASTSQGSLPNEQFF	TGTGCCAGCACTTCACAGGGATCTCTCCCCAATGAGCAGTTCTTC
-	TRBV28	TRBD1	TRBJ1-1	CASSLTGDTEAFF	TGTGCCAGCAGTTTAACAGGGGACACTGAAGCTTTCTTT